This T cell receptor beta chain was sequenced in a study of shared clonotypes between healthy human individuals. About the research overall: Donor ages ranged 18 to 49 years: a couple of women, a few men.

A note on this clone: Other DNA sequences within the sample encode an identical CDR3.

Some clones are missing from TCRdb's copy, which holds only in-frame ones; the method was immunoSEQ multiplex PCR. The data hold about 870,000 clones, with roughly 92% observed a single time. This CDR3 is 14 amino acids long. The ends were cut back, 1 base at V and 0 bases at J, with 3 bases in the middle. Per germline, CDR1 SGHAT and CDR2 FQNNGV. Cells designated naive CD8 were CD45RO-negative and were positively selected for CCR7, with terminally differentiated effector memory CD45RA+ cells excluded. This rearrangement joins TRBV11-2 to TRBJ2-2; D call uncertain. The source of this sequence is a man younger than 45 in good health. Sequenced material: naive CD8+ T cells sorted from blood. The CDR3 spells CASSLGPNTGELFF. Here the CDR3 DNA reads TGTGCCAGCAGCTTAGGTCCGAACACCGGGGAGCTGTTTTTT.